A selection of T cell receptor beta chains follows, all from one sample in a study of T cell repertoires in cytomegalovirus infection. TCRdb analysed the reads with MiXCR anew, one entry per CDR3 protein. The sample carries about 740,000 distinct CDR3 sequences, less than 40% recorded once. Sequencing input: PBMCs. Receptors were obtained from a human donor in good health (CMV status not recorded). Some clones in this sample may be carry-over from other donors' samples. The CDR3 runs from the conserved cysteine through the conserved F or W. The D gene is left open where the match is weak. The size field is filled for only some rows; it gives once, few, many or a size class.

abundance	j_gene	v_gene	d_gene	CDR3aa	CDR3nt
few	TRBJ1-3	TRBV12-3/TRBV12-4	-	CASSLASPSSGNTIYF	TGTGCCAGCAGTTTAGCCAGCCCATCCTCTGGAAACACCATATATTTT
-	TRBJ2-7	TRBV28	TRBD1	CASSFPDRSTYEQYF	TGTGCCAGCAGTTTTCCGGACAGGAGTACCTACGAGCAGTACTTC
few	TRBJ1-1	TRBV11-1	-	CASSSFGHQGTVNEAFF	TGTGCCAGCAGCTCATTCGGGCATCAGGGCACCGTCAATGAAGCTTTCTTT
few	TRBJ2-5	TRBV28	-	CASSPGSGLGEETQYF	TGTGCCAGCAGCCCAGGTTCGGGTCTGGGAGAAGAGACCCAGTACTTC
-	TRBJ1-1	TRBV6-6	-	CATPGPMNTEAFF	TGTGCCACCCCGGGACCAATGAACACTGAAGCCTTCTTT
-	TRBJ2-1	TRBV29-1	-	CSVEGGKGERYHEQFF	TGCAGCGTTGAAGGAGGGAAGGGGGAGAGGTACCATGAGCAGTTCTTC
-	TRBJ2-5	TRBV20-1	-	CSAPKTGRPETQYF	TGCAGTGCTCCTAAGACAGGGAGGCCAGAGACCCAGTACTTC
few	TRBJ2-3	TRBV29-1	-	CSAPGRWASDTQYF	TGCAGTGCTCCGGGACGGTGGGCGTCAGATACGCAGTATTTT
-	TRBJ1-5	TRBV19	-	CASRLGVSNQPQHF	TGTGCCAGTCGGCTCGGGGTTAGCAATCAGCCCCAGCATTTT
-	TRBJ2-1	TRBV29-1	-	CSVDGVEQFF	TGCAGCGTTGACGGGGTTGAGCAGTTCTTC
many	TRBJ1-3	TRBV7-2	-	CASSVLNTIYF	TGTGCCAGCAGCGTGTTAAACACCATATATTTT
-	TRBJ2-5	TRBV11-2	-	CASSLVTPSLETQYF	TGTGCCAGCAGCTTAGTAACGCCCTCCCTAGAGACCCAGTACTTC
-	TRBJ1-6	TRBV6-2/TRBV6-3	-	CASCSKGRAGGSPLHF	TGTGCCAGCTGTTCAAAAGGGCGCGCCGGCGGATCACCCCTCCACTTT
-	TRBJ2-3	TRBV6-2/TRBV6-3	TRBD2	CASSFQRGSTGTQYF	TGTGCCAGCAGTTTCCAGCGGGGGAGCACCGGTACGCAGTATTTT
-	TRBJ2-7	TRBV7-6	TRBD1	CASSLSTRQGGEQYF	TGTGCCAGCAGTCTCTCCACGCGACAGGGCGGCGAGCAGTACTTC
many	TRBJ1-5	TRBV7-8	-	CASSLALGQGSNQPQHF	TGTGCCAGCAGCTTGGCCTTAGGGCAGGGTAGCAATCAGCCCCAGCATTTT
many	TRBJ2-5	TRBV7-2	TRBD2	CASRTGTIKTQYF	TGTGCCAGCAGAACCGGGACTATTAAGACCCAGTACTTC
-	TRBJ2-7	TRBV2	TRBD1	CASSELDRGRYEQYF	TGTGCCAGCAGTGAATTGGACAGGGGAAGGTACGAGCAGTACTTC
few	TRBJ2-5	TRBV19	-	CARNRRTRETQYF	TGTGCCAGAAATCGGCGTACGCGTGAGACCCAGTACTTC
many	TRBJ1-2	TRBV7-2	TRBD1	CASSRQGKGYGYTF	TGTGCCAGCAGTCGACAGGGGAAAGGGTATGGCTACACCTTC
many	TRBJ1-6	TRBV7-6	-	CASSLGGGQKPSPLHF	TGTGCCAGCAGCTTAGGCGGGGGCCAGAAACCTTCACCCCTCCACTTT
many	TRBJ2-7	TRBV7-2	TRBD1	CASSSHGQGGEQYF	TGTGCCAGCAGCTCACATGGACAGGGCGGCGAGCAGTACTTC
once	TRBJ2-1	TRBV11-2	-	CASSLTSDPYNEQFF	TGTGCCAGCAGCTTAACCAGCGACCCCTACAATGAGCAGTTCTTC
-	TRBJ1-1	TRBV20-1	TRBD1	CSVGTEEAFF	TGCAGTGTTGGGACAGAAGAAGCTTTCTTT
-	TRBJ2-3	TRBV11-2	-	CASSFRVGGSTDTQYF	TGTGCCAGCAGCTTTCGGGTGGGTGGTAGCACAGATACGCAGTATTTT
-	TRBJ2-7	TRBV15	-	CATSVGQGGSYEQYF	TGTGCCACCAGCGTTGGTCAGGGAGGTTCCTACGAGCAGTACTTC
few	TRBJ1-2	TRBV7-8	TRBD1	CASGRQGEITDYGYPF	TGTGCCAGCGGGAGGCAGGGGGAAATAACGGACTATGGCTACCCCTTC
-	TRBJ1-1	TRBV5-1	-	CASRRFGQRNTEAFF	TGCGCCAGCCGCCGATTCGGACAGAGGAACACTGAAGCTTTCTTT
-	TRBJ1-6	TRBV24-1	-	CATSDFSRAALGALHF	TGTGCCACCAGTGATTTTTCGAGGGCCGCCCTTGGGGCCCTCCACTTT
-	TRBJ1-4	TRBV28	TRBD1	CASSPQTGIGNEKLFF	TGTGCCAGCAGTCCTCAGACAGGGATAGGGAATGAAAAACTGTTTTTT
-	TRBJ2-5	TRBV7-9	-	CASNLMVDQETQYF	TGTGCCAGCAACCTCATGGTGGACCAAGAGACCCAGTACTTC
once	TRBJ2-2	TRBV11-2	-	CASSLDLPRATGTGELFF	TGTGCCAGCAGCTTAGATCTTCCGCGGGCAACCGGGACCGGGGAGCTGTTTTTT
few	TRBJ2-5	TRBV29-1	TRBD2	CSVEEWPAGVETQYF	TGCAGCGTTGAAGAATGGCCAGCGGGAGTGGAGACCCAGTACTTC
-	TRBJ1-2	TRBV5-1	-	CASSIQGDGYTF	TGCGCCAGCAGCATACAGGGTGATGGCTACACCTTC
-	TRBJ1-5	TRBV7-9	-	CASSQGNDGGAGQPQHF	TGTGCCAGCAGCCAAGGGAACGATGGGGGGGCAGGTCAGCCCCAGCATTTT
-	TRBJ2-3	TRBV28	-	CASKRDTGTDTQYF	TGTGCCAGTAAGCGGGACACAGGCACAGATACGCAGTATTTT
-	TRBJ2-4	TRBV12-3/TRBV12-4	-	CASSRGMAPQNIQYF	TGTGCCAGCAGCCGAGGAATGGCTCCCCAAAACATTCAGTACTTC
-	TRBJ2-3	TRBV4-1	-	CAVRGGTDTQYF	TGTGCGGTCAGGGGCGGCACAGATACGCAGTATTTT
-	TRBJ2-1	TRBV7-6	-	CASSLAPGSDEQFF	TGTGCCAGCAGCTTAGCCCCGGGGTCCGATGAGCAGTTCTTC
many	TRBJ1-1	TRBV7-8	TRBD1	CASSLLAGTGHTEAFF	TGTGCCAGCAGCCTATTAGCCGGGACAGGGCACACTGAAGCTTTCTTT
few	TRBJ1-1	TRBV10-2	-	CASNFGGATEAFF	TGCGCCAGCAATTTCGGAGGGGCCACTGAAGCTTTCTTT
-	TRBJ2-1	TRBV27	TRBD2	CASSPPAGVKNEQFF	TGTGCCAGCAGTCCGCCAGCGGGAGTTAAAAATGAGCAGTTCTTC
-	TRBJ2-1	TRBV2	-	CASSELDEQFF	TGTGCCAGCAGTGAATTGGATGAGCAGTTCTTC